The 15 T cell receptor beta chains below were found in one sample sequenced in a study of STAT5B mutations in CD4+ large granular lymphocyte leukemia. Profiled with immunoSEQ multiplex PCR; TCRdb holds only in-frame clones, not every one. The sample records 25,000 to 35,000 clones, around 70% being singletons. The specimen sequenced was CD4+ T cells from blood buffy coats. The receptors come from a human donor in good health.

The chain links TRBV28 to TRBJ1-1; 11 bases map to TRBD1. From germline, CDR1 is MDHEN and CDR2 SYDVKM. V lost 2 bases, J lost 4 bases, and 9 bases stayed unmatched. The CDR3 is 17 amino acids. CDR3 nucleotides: TGTGCCAGCAGTTTACCTGTTGCCGGGACAGGGGGCACTGAAGCTTTCTTT. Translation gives CASSLPVAGTGGTEAFF.

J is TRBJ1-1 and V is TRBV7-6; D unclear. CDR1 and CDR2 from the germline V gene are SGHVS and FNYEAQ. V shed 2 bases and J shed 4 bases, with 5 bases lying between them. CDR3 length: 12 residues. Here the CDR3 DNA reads TGTGCCAGCAGCTTATTCAGCACTGAAGCTTTCTTT. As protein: CASSLFSTEAFF.

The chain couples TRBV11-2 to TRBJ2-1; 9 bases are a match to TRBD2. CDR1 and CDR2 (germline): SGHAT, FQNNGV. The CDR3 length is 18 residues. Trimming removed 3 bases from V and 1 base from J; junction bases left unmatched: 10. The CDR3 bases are TGTGCCAGCAGCTTGATTCGCAGCGGGGGGTCTTCCTACAATGAGCAGTTCTTC. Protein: CASSLIRSGGSSYNEQFF.

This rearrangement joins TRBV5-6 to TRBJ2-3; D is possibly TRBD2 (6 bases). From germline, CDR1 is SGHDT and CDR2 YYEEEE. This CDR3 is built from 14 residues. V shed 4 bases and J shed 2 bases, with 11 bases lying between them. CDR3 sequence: CASSRGLDTDTQYF. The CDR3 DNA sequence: TGTGCCAGCAGCCGGGGACTGGACACAGATACGCAGTATTTT.

CDR3 sequence reads: CASSWGKAYGEQFF. The CDR3 DNA sequence: TGTGCCAGCAGTTGGGGGAAGGCCTACGGCGAGCAGTTCTTC. This chain connects TRBV6-5 to TRBJ2-1; D tentatively fits TRBD1 or TRBD2 (5 bases each). Germline CDR1 reads MNHEY; CDR2 reads SVGAGI. V shed 4 bases and J shed 10 bases, with 17 bases lying between them. The CDR3 contains 14 residues.

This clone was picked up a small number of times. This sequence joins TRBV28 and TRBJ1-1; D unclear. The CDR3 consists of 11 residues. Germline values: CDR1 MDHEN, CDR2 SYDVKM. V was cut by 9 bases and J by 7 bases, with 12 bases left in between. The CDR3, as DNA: TGTGCCAGTCGAATTCGGTATGAAGCTTTCTTT. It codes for CASRIRYEAFF.

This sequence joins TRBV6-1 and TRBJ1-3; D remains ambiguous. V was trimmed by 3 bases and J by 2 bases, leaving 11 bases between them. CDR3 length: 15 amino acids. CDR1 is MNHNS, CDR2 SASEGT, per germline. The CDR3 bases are TGTGCCAGCAGTGACAAGAGCCTCACTGGAAACACCATATATTTT. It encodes CASSDKSLTGNTIYF.

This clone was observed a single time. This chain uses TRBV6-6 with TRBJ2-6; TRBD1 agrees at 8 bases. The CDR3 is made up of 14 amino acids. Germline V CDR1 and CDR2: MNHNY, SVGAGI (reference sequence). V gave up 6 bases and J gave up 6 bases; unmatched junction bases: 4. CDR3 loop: CASSWTGSANVLTF. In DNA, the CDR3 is TGTGCCAGCAGCTGGACAGGGTCGGCCAACGTCCTGACTTTC.

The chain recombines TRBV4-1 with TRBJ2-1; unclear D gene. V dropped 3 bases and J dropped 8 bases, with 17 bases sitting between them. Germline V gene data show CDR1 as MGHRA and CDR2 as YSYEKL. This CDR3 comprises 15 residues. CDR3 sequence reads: CASSHGSIFADEQFF. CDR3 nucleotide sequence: TGCGCCAGCAGCCACGGCAGCATATTCGCCGATGAGCAGTTCTTC.

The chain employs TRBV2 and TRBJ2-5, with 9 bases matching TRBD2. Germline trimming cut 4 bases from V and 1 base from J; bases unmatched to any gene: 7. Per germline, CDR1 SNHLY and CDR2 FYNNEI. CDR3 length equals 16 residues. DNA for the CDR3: TGTGCCAGCAGTGTCTTAGGCGGGGGGGCCCAAGAGACCCAGTACTTC. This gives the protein CASSVLGGGAQETQYF. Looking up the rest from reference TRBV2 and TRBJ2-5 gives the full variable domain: EPEVTQTPSHQVTQMGQEVILRCVPISNHLYFYWYRQILGQKVEFLVSFYNNEISEKSEIFDDQFSVERPDGSNFTLKIRSTKLEDSAMYFCASSVLGGGAQETQYFGPGTRLLVL.

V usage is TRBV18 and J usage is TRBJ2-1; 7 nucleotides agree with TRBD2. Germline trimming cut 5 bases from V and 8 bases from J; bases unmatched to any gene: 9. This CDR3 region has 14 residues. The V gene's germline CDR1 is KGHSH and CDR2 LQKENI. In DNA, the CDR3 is TGTGCCAGCTCAACCAGACTAGCTGGGGATGAGCAGTTCTTC. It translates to CASSTRLAGDEQFF.

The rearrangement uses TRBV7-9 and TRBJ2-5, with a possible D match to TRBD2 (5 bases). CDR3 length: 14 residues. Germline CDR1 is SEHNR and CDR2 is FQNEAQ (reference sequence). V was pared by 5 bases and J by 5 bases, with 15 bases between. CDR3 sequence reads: CASSPGVVTETQYF. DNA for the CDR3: TGTGCCAGCAGCCCCGGGGTGGTTACGGAGACCCAGTACTTC.

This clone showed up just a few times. The CDR3 DNA reads TGCAGCGTTGGAGGGGGGACAGCGAATCAGCCCCAGCATTTT. This encodes CSVGGGTANQPQHF. The chain couples TRBV29-1 to TRBJ1-5; TRBD1 aligns across 7 bases. The V segment lost 4 bases and the J segment 4 bases; nucleotides outside the gene matches: 7. The CDR3 loop spans 14 amino acids. Germline CDR1 is SQVTM and CDR2 is ANQGSEA.

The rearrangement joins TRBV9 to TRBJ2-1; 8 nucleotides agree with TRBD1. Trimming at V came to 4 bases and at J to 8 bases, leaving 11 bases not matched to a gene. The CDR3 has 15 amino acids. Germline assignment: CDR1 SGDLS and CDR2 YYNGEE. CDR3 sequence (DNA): TGTGCCAGCAGCCCCGGGACAGGCCTGGCCTATGAGCAGTTCTTC. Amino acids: CASSPGTGLAYEQFF.

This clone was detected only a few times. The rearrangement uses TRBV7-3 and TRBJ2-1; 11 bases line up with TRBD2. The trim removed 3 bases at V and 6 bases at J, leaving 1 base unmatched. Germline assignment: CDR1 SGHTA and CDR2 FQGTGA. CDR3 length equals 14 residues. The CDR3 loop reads CASSFSGGANEQFF. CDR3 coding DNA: TGTGCCAGCAGCTTTAGCGGGGGGGCCAATGAGCAGTTCTTC.